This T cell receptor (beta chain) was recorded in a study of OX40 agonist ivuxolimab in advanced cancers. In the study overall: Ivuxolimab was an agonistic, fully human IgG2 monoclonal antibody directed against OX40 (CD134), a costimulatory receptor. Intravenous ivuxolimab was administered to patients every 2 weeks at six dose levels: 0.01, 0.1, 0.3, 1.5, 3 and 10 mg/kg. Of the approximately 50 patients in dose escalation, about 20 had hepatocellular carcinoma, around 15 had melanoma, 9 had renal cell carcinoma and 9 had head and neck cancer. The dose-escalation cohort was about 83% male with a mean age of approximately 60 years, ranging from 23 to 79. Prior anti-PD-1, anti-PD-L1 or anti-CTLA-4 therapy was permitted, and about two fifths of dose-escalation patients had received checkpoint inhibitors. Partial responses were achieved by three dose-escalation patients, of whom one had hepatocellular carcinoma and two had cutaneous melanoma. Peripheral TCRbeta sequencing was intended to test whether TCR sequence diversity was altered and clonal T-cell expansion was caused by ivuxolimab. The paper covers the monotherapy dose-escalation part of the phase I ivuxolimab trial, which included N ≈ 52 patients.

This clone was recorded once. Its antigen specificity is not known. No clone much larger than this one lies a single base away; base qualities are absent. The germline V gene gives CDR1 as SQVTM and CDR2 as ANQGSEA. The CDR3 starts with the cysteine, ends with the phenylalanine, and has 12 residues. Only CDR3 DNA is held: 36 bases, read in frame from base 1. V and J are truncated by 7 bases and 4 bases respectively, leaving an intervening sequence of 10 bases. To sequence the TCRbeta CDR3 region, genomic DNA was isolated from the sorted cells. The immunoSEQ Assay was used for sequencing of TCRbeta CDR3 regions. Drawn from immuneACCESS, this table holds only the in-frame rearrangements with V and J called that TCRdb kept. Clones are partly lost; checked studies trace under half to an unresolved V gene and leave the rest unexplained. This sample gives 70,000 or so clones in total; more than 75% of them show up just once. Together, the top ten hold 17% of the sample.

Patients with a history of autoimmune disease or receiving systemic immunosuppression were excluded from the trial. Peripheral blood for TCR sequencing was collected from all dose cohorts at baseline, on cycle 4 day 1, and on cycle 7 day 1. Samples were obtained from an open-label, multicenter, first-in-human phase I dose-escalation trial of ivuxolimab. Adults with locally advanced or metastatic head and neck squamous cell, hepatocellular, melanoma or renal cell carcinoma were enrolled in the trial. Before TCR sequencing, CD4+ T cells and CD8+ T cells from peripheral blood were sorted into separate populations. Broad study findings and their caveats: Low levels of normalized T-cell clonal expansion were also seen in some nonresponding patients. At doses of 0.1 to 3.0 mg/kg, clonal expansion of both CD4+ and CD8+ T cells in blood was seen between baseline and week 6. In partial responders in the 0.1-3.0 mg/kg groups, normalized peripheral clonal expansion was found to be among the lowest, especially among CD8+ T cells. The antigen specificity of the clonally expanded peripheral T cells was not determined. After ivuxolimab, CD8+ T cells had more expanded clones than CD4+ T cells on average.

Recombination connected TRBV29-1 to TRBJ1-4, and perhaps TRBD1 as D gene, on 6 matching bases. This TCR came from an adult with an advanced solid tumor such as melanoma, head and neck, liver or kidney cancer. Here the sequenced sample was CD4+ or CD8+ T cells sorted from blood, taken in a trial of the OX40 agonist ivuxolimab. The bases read TGCAGCGCCGGACAGTATAATGAAAAACTGTTTTTT. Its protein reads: CSAGQYNEKLFF.